This paragraph reports one T cell receptor beta chain. What it recognizes is unknown. Using immunoSEQ multiplex PCR, the repertoire was profiled, and TCRdb retains in-frame clones only, with some absent. The table has tens of thousands of clones, about 85% seen once. V lost 4 bases, J lost 8 bases, and 15 bases lay in between. Germline V gene data show CDR1 as SGDLS and CDR2 as YYNGEE. The CDR3 has 14 residues. The source of the sample is a study of OX40 agonist ivuxolimab in advanced cancers. The wider study: People in dose escalation had one of these cancers: hepatocellular carcinoma, melanoma, renal cell or head and neck cancer. Patients with prior anti-PD-1, anti-PD-L1 or anti-CTLA-4 therapy were eligible; less than 50% had some. Regarding the study as a whole: In the expanded peripheral T cells, antigen specificity was never determined.

V gene TRBV9 combines with J gene TRBJ1-4, with D possibly TRBD1 on 5 matching bases. This specimen consisted of CD4+ or CD8+ T cells sorted from blood, obtained in a trial of the OX40 agonist ivuxolimab. This TCR was recovered from an adult with an advanced solid tumor such as melanoma, head and neck, liver or kidney cancer. CDR3 bases: TGTGCCAGCAGCCCGGGGCAGGGCTGGGAAAAACTGTTTTTT. Translating gives CASSPGQGWEKLFF.